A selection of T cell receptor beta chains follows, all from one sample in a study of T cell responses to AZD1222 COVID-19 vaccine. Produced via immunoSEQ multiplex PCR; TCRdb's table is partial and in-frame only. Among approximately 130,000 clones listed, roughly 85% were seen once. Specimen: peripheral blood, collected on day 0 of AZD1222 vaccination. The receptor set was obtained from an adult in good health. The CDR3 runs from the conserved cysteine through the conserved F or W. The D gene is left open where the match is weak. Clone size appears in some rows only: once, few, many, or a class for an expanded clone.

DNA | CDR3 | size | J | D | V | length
TGTGCCAGCAGCGTCGACAGGGAAAGATCACCCCTCCACTTT | CASSVDRERSPLHF | few | TRBJ1-6 | TRBD1 | TRBV7-3 | 14
TGTGCCAGCAAGTTTCTTGGGGGTAGCGGGACTGAAGCTTTCTTT | CASKFLGGSGTEAFF | NA | TRBJ1-1 | NA | TRBV27 | 15
TGTGCCACCAGTGATTCGGGCGGACACACTGAAGCTTTCTTT | CATSDSGGHTEAFF | NA | TRBJ1-1 | NA | TRBV24-1 | 14
TGTGCCAGCACCTCGGGGGGCTTCGCTGGGGCCAACGTCCTGACTTTC | CASTSGGFAGANVLTF | NA | TRBJ2-6 | NA | TRBV5-4 | 16
TGTGCCAGCAGCTTGGGGGGGACAGGGGCTGACTATGGCTACACCTTC | CASSLGGTGADYGYTF | NA | TRBJ1-2 | TRBD1 | TRBV5-4 | 16
TGTGCCAGCTCACCACCCCCCGGTGGCAAAAACATTCAGTACTTC | CASSPPPGGKNIQYF | once | TRBJ2-4 | NA | TRBV18 | 15
TGTGCCAGCAGCCCCCGGCTAGCGGCGAACACCGGGGAGCTGTTTTTT | CASSPRLAANTGELFF | NA | TRBJ2-2 | TRBD2 | TRBV7-3 | 16
TGTGCCAGCAGCTTACAGTCCTACAATGAGCAGTTCTTC | CASSLQSYNEQFF | NA | TRBJ2-1 | NA | TRBV7-2 | 13
TGTGCCAGTAGGTCCCCCTCTGGAAACACCATATATTTT | CASRSPSGNTIYF | NA | TRBJ1-3 | NA | TRBV19 | 13
TGTGCCAGCAGCCAGGGCGGGGGGCTATGGGACGAGCAGTACTTC | CASSQGGGLWDEQYF | NA | TRBJ2-7 | TRBD2 | TRBV3-1/TRBV3-2 | 15
TGTGCCAGCAGTTTACAGGAGGGTCAGCCCCAGCATTTT | CASSLQEGQPQHF | NA | TRBJ1-5 | NA | TRBV28 | 13
TGTGCCAGCAGTAGACCGGGCACCGGGGAGCTGTTTTTT | CASSRPGTGELFF | NA | TRBJ2-2 | NA | TRBV25-1 | 13
TGTGCCTGGAAGGCCCGGGACAGGGGGCGAGAAACTGAAGCTTTCTTT | CAWKARDRGRETEAFF | NA | TRBJ1-1 | TRBD1 | TRBV30 | 16
TGTGCCAGCAGTCCATCCCCCGAATTTGAAGGGCTGTTTTTT | CASSPSPEFEGLFF | NA | TRBJ2-2 | NA | TRBV6-2/TRBV6-3 | 14
TGCGCCAGCAGCCTTGACACTCCTCCAAGTTCACCCCTCCACTTT | CASSLDTPPSSPLHF | NA | TRBJ1-6 | NA | TRBV5-1 | 15
TGCGCCAGCAGCCCGCCCGGGGGGGCCACAGATACGCAGTATTTT | CASSPPGGATDTQYF | NA | TRBJ2-3 | TRBD2 | TRBV5-1 | 15
TGTGCCAGCAGTGAAGAGGGGGGCGCGGTAGATACGCAGTATTTT | CASSEEGGAVDTQYF | NA | TRBJ2-3 | NA | TRBV6-1 | 15
TGTGCCAGCAGCCCGCTTGCCAGGGAGGGCAATGAGCAGTTCTTC | CASSPLAREGNEQFF | NA | TRBJ2-1 | TRBD2 | TRBV3-1/TRBV3-2 | 15
TGTGCCAGCAGCTTAGTCTCCGCCTGGCGTCCCTCTGGAAACACCATATATTTT | CASSLVSAWRPSGNTIYF | NA | TRBJ1-3 | NA | TRBV7-2 | 18
TGTGCCAGCAGTTTACGAGGATACCTTACTGGCTACACCTTC | CASSLRGYLTGYTF | NA | TRBJ1-2 | NA | TRBV27 | 14
TGTGCCACCAGTGACTCCACGACAGGCTCCCTGTACAATGAGCAGTTCTTC | CATSDSTTGSLYNEQFF | NA | TRBJ2-1 | NA | TRBV24-1 | 17
TGTGCCAGTAGCCCCGGTCGAGGTGGCGGAAACACCATATATTTT | CASSPGRGGGNTIYF | NA | TRBJ1-3 | NA | TRBV19 | 15
TGTGCCAGCAGCGTAGGGCCGGGCGGAGAGACCCAGTACTTC | CASSVGPGGETQYF | NA | TRBJ2-5 | NA | TRBV9 | 14
TGTGCCTGGAGCCCAGGACAGGGGAACACTGAAGCTTTCTTT | CAWSPGQGNTEAFF | few | TRBJ1-1 | TRBD1 | TRBV30 | 14
TGTGCCAGCAGCCGCAGGGGGTTGATCACAGATACGCAGTATTTT | CASSRRGLITDTQYF | NA | TRBJ2-3 | TRBD1 | TRBV13 | 15
TGTGCCAGCTCACCTCAGACAGCATATTCCTACAATGAGCAGTTCTTC | CASSPQTAYSYNEQFF | NA | TRBJ2-1 | NA | TRBV18 | 16
TGTGCCAGCAGCCAAGAAGAGCGGGGGGGCTGGTACAATGAGCAGTTCTTC | CASSQEERGGWYNEQFF | NA | TRBJ2-1 | TRBD2 | TRBV3-1/TRBV3-2 | 17
TGCGCCAGCAGCCAAGATTCGAGGGCACCCCTCCACTTT | CASSQDSRAPLHF | NA | TRBJ1-6 | NA | TRBV4-1 | 13